The 20 T cell receptor beta chains given below trace back to one sample, sequenced in a study of T cells in localized non-small cell lung cancer. The repertoire was sequenced with immunoSEQ multiplex PCR; TCRdb's copy has only in-frame clones and lacks some. The sample gives 30,000 to 35,000 clones, approximately 89% of which show up once; 12% is in the top ten. This specimen consisted of peripheral blood mononuclear cells, obtained before any cancer treatment. These receptor sequences come from a female donor at least 60 years old with stage II lung adenocarcinoma.

J is TRBJ2-7 and V is TRBV2, with D perhaps being TRBD1 or TRBD2 (6 bases each). The germline V gene encodes CDR1 SNHLY and CDR2 FYNNEI. This CDR3 contains 19 residues. V was trimmed by 9 bases and J by 0 bases, leaving 30 bases between them. CDR3 DNA: TGTGCCAGTTCCCGGGGGACACCCAACCCTGTGCAGGTCTCCTACGAGCAGTACTTC. Amino acid sequence: CASSRGTPNPVQVSYEQYF.

The chain combines TRBV4-2 with TRBJ2-2; 9 bases fit TRBD2. Germline trimming cut 1 base from V and 4 bases from J; bases unmatched to any gene: 4. Germline CDR1 is LGHNA and CDR2 is YNFKEQ. This CDR3 is built from 16 residues. The CDR3 DNA is TGTGCCAGCAGCCAAGGACTAGCGGAGCCCACCGGGGAGCTGTTTTTT. Translating gives CASSQGLAEPTGELFF.

The chain carries TRBV18 and TRBJ1-4, with unresolved D. V lost 3 bases to trimming and J lost 8 bases, with 16 bases between them. The germline CDR1 and CDR2 sequences are KGHSH and LQKENI. The CDR3 has 15 amino acids. This CDR3 reads CASSPAEGMREKLFF. CDR3 coding DNA: TGTGCCAGCTCACCCGCGGAGGGCATGAGGGAAAAACTGTTTTTT.

This chain uses TRBV27 with TRBJ2-5; 11 bases are a match to TRBD2. V trimming: 3 bases; J trimming: 4 bases; junction bases outside the gene matches: 1. The germline V gene has CDR1 MNHEY and CDR2 SMNVEV (reference sequence). The CDR3 loop spans 14 amino acids. In nucleotides, the CDR3 is TGTGCCAGCAGTTTCCTAGCGGGAGGAGAGACCCAGTACTTC. It translates to CASSFLAGGETQYF.

V and J are TRBV27 and TRBJ1-5; perhaps TRBD1 as D (6 bases). The CDR3 is 16 residues long. With 3 bases removed from V and 0 bases from J, the gap between germline ends came to 12 bases. Germline-derived CDR1 and CDR2 are MNHEY and SMNVEV (reference sequence). DNA for the CDR3: TGTGCCAGCAGTTTTTTCGGACAGCCTAGCAATCAGCCCCAGCATTTT. Amino acid sequence: CASSFFGQPSNQPQHF.

This chain uses TRBV4-3 with TRBJ1-2; 8 bases agree with TRBD1. The CDR3 runs to 17 residues. The germline gives CDR1 LGHNA, CDR2 YSLEER. The V segment lost 3 bases and the J segment 2 bases; nucleotides outside the gene matches: 11. In nucleotides, the CDR3 is TGCGCCAGCAGCCAGGCTATCGCAGGGGGCGCGAACTATGGCTACACCTTC. Encoded protein: CASSQAIAGGANYGYTF.

V gene TRBV7-2 combines with J gene TRBJ1-5; 7 bases match TRBD1. In germline, CDR1 is SGHTA, CDR2 FQGNSA. This CDR3 is built from 14 residues. Trimming at V came to 4 bases and at J to 6 bases, leaving 6 bases not matched to a gene. This chain's CDR3 is CASSSTGLSQPQHF. In nucleotides, the CDR3 is TGTGCCAGCAGCTCGACAGGGCTTAGTCAGCCCCAGCATTTT.

The rearrangement links TRBV6-5 to TRBJ1-2, with TRBD1 matching over 8 bases. The V segment lost 7 bases and the J segment 8 bases; nucleotides outside the gene matches: 12. From germline, CDR1 is MNHEY and CDR2 SVGAGI. The CDR3 totals 14 residues. CDR3 sequence (DNA): TGTGCCAGCAACCGCGACAGGGGACCGGGGGGCTACACCTTC. This gives the protein CASNRDRGPGGYTF.

The CDR3 spells CASSRTGTNTEAFF. DNA of the CDR3: TGTGCCAGCAGTAGGACAGGGACGAACACTGAAGCTTTCTTT. V usage is TRBV6-5 and J usage is TRBJ1-1; 8 nucleotides agree with TRBD1. V shed 5 bases and J 1 base; nucleotides not matched to a gene: 3. CDR3 length: 14 amino acids. Per germline, CDR1 MNHEY and CDR2 SVGAGI.

The V and J genes are TRBV27 and TRBJ2-3; D tentatively fits TRBD1 or TRBD2 (5 bases each). The V and J ends lost 6 bases and 0 bases respectively, with 10 bases between them. Germline V gives CDR1 MNHEY, CDR2 SMNVEV (reference sequence). The CDR3 is 14 amino acids. The CDR3 spells CASRFRDSTDTQYF. The CDR3 DNA is TGTGCCAGCAGATTCCGGGACAGCACAGATACGCAGTATTTT.

CDR3 residues: CASSIGRTGDNVLTF. CDR3 nucleotide sequence: TGTGCCAGTAGTATAGGGCGTACCGGTGACAACGTCCTGACTTTC. The rearrangement links TRBV19 to TRBJ2-6; D remains unclear. Per the germline V gene, CDR1 is LNHDA and CDR2 is SQIVND (reference sequence). The CDR3 totals 15 residues. V was clipped by 1 base and J by 9 bases, with 13 bases between them.

The genes are TRBV7-6 and TRBJ2-1; D might be TRBD1 (5 bases). V was cut by 2 bases and J by 7 bases, with 6 bases left in between. The CDR3 contains 12 residues. Germline-derived CDR1 and CDR2 are SGHVS and FNYEAQ. The CDR3 DNA follows: TGTGCCAGCAGCTTATACAGGAATGAGCAGTTCTTC. Translation gives CASSLYRNEQFF.

The chain carries TRBV11-3 and TRBJ2-4; D uncertain. The CDR3 runs to 13 residues. The V end lost 1 base, the J end lost 5 bases, and 6 bases lay between the germline ends. Germline V gene lookup returns CDR1 SGHNT and CDR2 YENEEA. CDR3 DNA sequence: TGTGCCAGCAGCTTAGGACGGGAAAACATTCAGTACTTC. Protein product: CASSLGRENIQYF. The variable domain in full, completed from reference TRBV11-3 and TRBJ2-4, reads EAGVVQSPRYKIIEKKQPVAFWCNPISGHNTLYWYLQNLGQGPELLIRYENEEAVDDSQLPKDRFSAERLKGVDSTLKIQPAELGDSAVYLCASSLGRENIQYFGAGTRLSVL.

The V and J genes are TRBV27 and TRBJ1-3; D uncertain. Trimming shortened V by 3 bases and J by 4 bases, and 10 bases separated the two germline ends. Germline lookup yields CDR1 MNHEY and CDR2 SMNVEV (reference sequence). The CDR3 covers 14 residues. The chain's CDR3 is CASSLNVGGNTIYF. DNA of the CDR3: TGTGCCAGCAGTTTGAATGTGGGAGGAAACACCATATATTTT.

CDR3 region: CASGNSELQYF. CDR3 bases: TGTGCCAGCGGCAACAGTGAACTTCAGTACTTC. The chain employs TRBV6-6 and TRBJ2-4; D remains unclear. This CDR3 spans 11 amino acids. V lost 8 bases, J lost 11 bases, and 13 bases lay in between. Germline V gene sequence: CDR1 MNHNY, CDR2 SVGAGI (reference sequence).

In its sample, this clone was seen once. V and J are TRBV7-9 and TRBJ2-1; D is undetermined. Germline V gene sequence: CDR1 SEHNR, CDR2 FQNEAQ (reference sequence). V was trimmed by 5 bases and J by 7 bases, leaving 9 bases between them. The CDR3 is 12 residues long. The CDR3 region is CASSPITNEQFF. The CDR3 bases are TGTGCCAGCAGCCCAATTACTAATGAGCAGTTCTTC.

The chain employs TRBV7-2 and TRBJ2-7; 12 nucleotides line up with TRBD2. With 2 bases clipped from V and 6 bases from J, the junction kept 8 bases outside the gene matches. The CDR3 loop spans 16 amino acids. Germline CDR1 and CDR2: SGHTA and FQGNSA. CDR3 amino acids: CASSLRASGGAVEQYF. In nucleotides, the CDR3 is TGTGCCAGCAGCTTAAGGGCTAGCGGGGGGGCCGTCGAGCAGTACTTC.

The chain carries TRBV19 and TRBJ2-5; 10 bases fit TRBD2. The length of the CDR3 is 14 residues. V shed 5 bases and J 7 bases; nucleotides not matched to a gene: 7. Germline V gene data show CDR1 as LNHDA and CDR2 as SQIVND (reference sequence). Here the CDR3 reads CASSSASGSVTQYF. For the CDR3, the DNA is TGTGCCAGTAGTTCGGCTAGCGGGAGTGTGACCCAGTACTTC.

This CDR3 is CATLGVDEQFF. CDR3 sequence (DNA): TGTGCCACCTTGGGTGTCGATGAGCAGTTCTTC. The chain employs TRBV25-1 and TRBJ2-1; D not resolved. The CDR3 runs 11 residues. The V gene lost 10 bases and the J gene lost 8 bases, with 12 bases spanning the gap. Germline CDR1 reads MGHDK; CDR2 reads SYGVNS. The full variable domain, its missing parts supplied by reference TRBV25-1 and TRBJ2-1, is EADIYQTPRYLVIGTGKKITLECSQTMGHDKMYWYQQDPGMELHLIHYSYGVNSTEKGDLSSESTVSRIRTEHFPLTLESARPSHTSQYLCATLGVDEQFFGPGTRLTVL.

The V gene is TRBV5-1, the J gene TRBJ2-5, with D tentatively TRBD1 (8 bases). Trimming left V 2 bases short and J 1 base short, with 12 bases between. The germline CDR1 and CDR2 sequences are SGHRS and YFSETQ. CDR3 length equals 15 residues. CDR3 protein: CASSLQGGFQETQYF. CDR3 bases: TGCGCCAGCAGCTTACAGGGGGGGTTCCAAGAGACCCAGTACTTC.